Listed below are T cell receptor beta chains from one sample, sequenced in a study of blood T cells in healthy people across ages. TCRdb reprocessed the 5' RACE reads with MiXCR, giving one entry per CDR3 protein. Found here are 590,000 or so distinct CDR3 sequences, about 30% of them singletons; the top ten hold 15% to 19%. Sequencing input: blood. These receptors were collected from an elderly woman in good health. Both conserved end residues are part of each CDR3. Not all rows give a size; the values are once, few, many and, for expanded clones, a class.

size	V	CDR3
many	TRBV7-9	CASSLTGGYEQYF
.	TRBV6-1	CAIPGREASYNEQYF
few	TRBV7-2	CASSDSGRDGYGYTF
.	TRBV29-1	CSVELSQDATGELFF
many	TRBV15	CATSYPPGQVYEQYF
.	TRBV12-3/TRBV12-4	CASSGTRDRIYDYTF
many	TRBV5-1	CASSLRASGYNEQFF
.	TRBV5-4	CASSQRGAPYGYTF
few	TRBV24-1	CATSGVSPGNEQYF
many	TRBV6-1	CASRGLASSYNEQFF
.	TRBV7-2	CASSLAPGLTGTGPDEQYF
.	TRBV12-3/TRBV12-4	CASSASGGIETQYF
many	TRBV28	CASSEQGIREKLFF
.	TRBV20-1	CSARPTSGSTITDTQYF
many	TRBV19	CASSPPLRAGEQYF
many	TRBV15	CATSKSRLYSYEQYF
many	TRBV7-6	CASSLGSLAGTNYEQYF
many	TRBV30	CAWQLEGNEQFF
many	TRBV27	CASAWEETQYF
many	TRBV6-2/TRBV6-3	CATTAGHPYSNQPQHF
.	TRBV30	CAWRQGWNEQFF
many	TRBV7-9	CASSLQPGGGASSYEQYF
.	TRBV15	CATSGGCAGSGEKLFF
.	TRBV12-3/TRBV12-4	CASRRTYNEQFF